The 2 T cell receptor beta chains reported below all come from one sample, sequenced in a study of Graves' ophthalmopathy and Graves' hyperthyroidism. Amplification of TCR beta CDR3 regions used RNA transcripts. The first round was an RT-PCR with HTBI primers, and the second round was a multiplex PCR. TCRdb re-called the multiplex PCR reads through MiXCR, storing one row per CDR3 protein. Of just over 600,000 distinct CDR3 sequences listed, 22% were seen once; the top ten hold around 7%. Sequencing used peripheral blood. The receptors were sampled from a woman under 30 with stable Graves' hyperthyroidism. Some clones in this sample may be carry-over from other donors' samples.

This clonotype was recorded at least ten times. For the CDR3, the DNA is TGTGCCAGCAGCTCCCCAGCGGGGGCTTCCTCGTGGACCCAGTACTTC. Amino acids: CASSSPAGASSWTQYF. This chain connects TRBV7-9 to TRBJ2-5, with 8 positions matching TRBD2. The CDR3 sequence is 16 residues long. V dropped 4 bases and J dropped 7; count of bases not matched to a gene: 14. The germline V gene encodes CDR1 SEHNR and CDR2 FQNEAQ (reference sequence).

V and J are TRBV9 and TRBJ1-1; a possible D gene is TRBD1 (6 bases). Trimming shortened V by 3 bases and J by 4 bases, and 19 bases separated the two germline ends. CDR1 is SGDLS, CDR2 YYNGEE, per germline. The CDR3 is 16 amino acids. CDR3 bases: TGTGCCAGCAGCGCTAATACAGGGTTTGGGCTCACTGAAGCTTTCTTT. It specifies CASSANTGFGLTEAFF.